This TCR beta chain derives from a study of metastatic and nonmetastatic thyroid tumors. For the study at large: Repertoires from blood and tumor or nodule tissue of malignant and benign thyroid patients were compared.

The entire patient cohort was treatment-naive prior to thyroid surgery. This clone was seen at least ten times. Antigen unknown. Source study methods: CDR3 was compared across clinicopathological groups, and the resulting differences were used to build a distant-metastasis classifier for papillary thyroid cancer. Using MiXCR, TCRdb reanalyzed the PCR reads. TCRdb, not the original authors, processed these V and J calls. This table has roughly 93,000 clones, roughly 13% appearing once. CDR1 SGHAT and CDR2 FQDESV come from the germline V gene (reference sequence). This CDR3 comprises 16 residues. V gave up 4 bases and J gave up 4 bases; unmatched junction bases: 12. Findings and limits, study-wide: Malignant thyroid tumors reportedly exceeded benign nodules significantly in TCR beta diversity, with the difference appearing in blood and tumor.

The V gene is TRBV11-1, the J gene TRBJ2-5; 7 bases are a match to TRBD1. Material for sequencing was blood. This clonotype originated in a female donor with papillary thyroid cancer or a benign thyroid nodule (not recorded which). Some clones in this sample may be carry-over from other donors' samples. The CDR3 spells CASSSRGHRGTETQYF. CDR3 DNA sequence: TGTGCCAGCAGCTCGAGGGGGCACAGGGGCACAGAGACCCAGTACTTC.